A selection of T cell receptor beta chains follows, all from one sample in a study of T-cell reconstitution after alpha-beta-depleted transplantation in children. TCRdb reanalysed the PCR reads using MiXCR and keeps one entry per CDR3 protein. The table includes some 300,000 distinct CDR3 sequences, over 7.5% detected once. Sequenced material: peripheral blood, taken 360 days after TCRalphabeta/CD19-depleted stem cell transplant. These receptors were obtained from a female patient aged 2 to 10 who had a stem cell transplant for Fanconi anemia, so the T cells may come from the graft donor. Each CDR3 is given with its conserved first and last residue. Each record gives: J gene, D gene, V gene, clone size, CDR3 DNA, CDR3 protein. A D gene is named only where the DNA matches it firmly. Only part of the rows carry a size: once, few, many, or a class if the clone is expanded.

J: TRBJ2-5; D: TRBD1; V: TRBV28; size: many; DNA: TGTGCCAGCAGTTTATGGCGGGGCTGGACAGGGGGGGCGCAAGAGACCCAGTACTTC; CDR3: CASSLWRGWTGGAQETQYF
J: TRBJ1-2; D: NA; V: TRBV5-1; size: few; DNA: TGCGCCAGCAGCGAGCAAACGGTGACATATGGCTACACCTTC; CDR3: CASSEQTVTYGYTF
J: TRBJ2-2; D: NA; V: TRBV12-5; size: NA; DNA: TGTGCTAGTGGTTTGGGGGCAGGGTCGTCCGGGGAGCTGTTTTTT; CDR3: CASGLGAGSSGELFF
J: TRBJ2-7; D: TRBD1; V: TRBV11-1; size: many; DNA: TGTGCCAGCAGGCTACAGGGGCACGAGCAGTACTTC; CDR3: CASRLQGHEQYF
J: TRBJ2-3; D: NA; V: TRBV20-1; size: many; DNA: TGCAGTGCTATTACGGGGGCGGGAGATACGCAGTATTTT; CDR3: CSAITGAGDTQYF
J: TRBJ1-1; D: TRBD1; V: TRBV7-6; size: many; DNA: TGTGCCAGCAGCTTCCCGGACAGGGACACTGAAGCTTTCTTT; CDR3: CASSFPDRDTEAFF
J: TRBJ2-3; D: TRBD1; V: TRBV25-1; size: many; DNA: TGTGCCAGCAGTGAAACGACAGGGTCAGATACGCAGTATTTT; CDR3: CASSETTGSDTQYF
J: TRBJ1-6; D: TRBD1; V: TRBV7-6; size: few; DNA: TGTGCCAGCAGCTCGGGACAGGGGGCCGCACCCCTCCACTTT; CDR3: CASSSGQGAAPLHF
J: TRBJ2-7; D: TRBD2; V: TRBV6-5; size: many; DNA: TGTGCCAGCAGTCCCTTCGGGGGGGGCCCTGTGGTTGAGCAGTACTTC; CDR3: CASSPFGGGPVVEQYF
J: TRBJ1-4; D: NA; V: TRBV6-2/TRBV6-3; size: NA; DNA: TGTGCCAGCAGTTACTTCGCGGGAGGGAAACTGTTTTTT; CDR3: CASSYFAGGKLFF
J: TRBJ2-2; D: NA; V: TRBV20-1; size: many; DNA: TGCAGTGCTAGAGGGACCCCTACCGGGGAGCTGTTTTTT; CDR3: CSARGTPTGELFF